The rows below give T cell receptor beta chains drawn from one sample of a study of STAT5B mutations in CD4+ large granular lymphocyte leukemia. Clones were sequenced by immunoSEQ multiplex PCR, and TCRdb holds only the in-frame ones, with some missing. This sample has 20,000 to 25,000 clones, with 70% to 85% found just once. Sequenced input: CD4+ T cells from blood buffy coats. The receptors derive from a human donor in good health. The CDR3 runs from the conserved cysteine through the conserved F or W. A D gene is named only where the DNA matches it firmly. Part of the rows lack a size; the others show once, few, many or a class for expanded clones.

clone_size j_call v_call d_call cdr3_nt cdr3_aa
few TRBJ2-3 TRBV7-9 . TGTGCCAGCAGCTTATTGGATACGCAGTATTTT CASSLLDTQYF
. TRBJ2-3 TRBV6-1 TRBD2 TGTGCCAGCAGTGATCGGATCGGCGGGAGGGCCCCGTGGACAGATACGCAGTATTTT CASSDRIGGRAPWTDTQYF
once TRBJ2-3 TRBV11-3 . TGTGCCAGCAGCTTAGAAGGGGATTTATTATATTTT CASSLEGDLLYF
. TRBJ2-1 TRBV5-1 . TGCGCCAGCAGCTTGGATCCGGGTGGGACCTACAATGAGCAGTTCTTC CASSLDPGGTYNEQFF
. TRBJ2-3 TRBV5-4 . TGTGCCAGCAGCCCACAGGGCGGGACGAACACAGATACGCAGTATTTT CASSPQGGTNTDTQYF
. TRBJ2-7 TRBV6-6 . TGTGCCAGCAGTTCCTTTAGGAACTCCTACGAGCAGTACTTC CASSSFRNSYEQYF
. TRBJ2-5 TRBV10-3 . TGTGCCATCAGGGGGGTAAACCAAGAGACCCAGTACTTC CAIRGVNQETQYF
. TRBJ2-5 TRBV10-3 . TGTGCCATCAGTGATACCAACCAAGAGACCCAGTACTTC CAISDTNQETQYF
. TRBJ2-7 TRBV5-6 TRBD2 TGTGCCAGCAGGCGGCGGGACCCTAGCGGGAGAAACGAGCAGTACTTC CASRRRDPSGRNEQYF
few TRBJ2-1 TRBV6-1 . TGTGCCAGCACCCGGGACACCAACAATGAGCAGTTCTTC CASTRDTNNEQFF
. TRBJ2-3 TRBV30 . TGTGCCTGGAGTTTAGGTGGGAGTTATTCAGATACGCAGTATTTT CAWSLGGSYSDTQYF
. TRBJ2-1 TRBV7-6 . TGTGCCAGCAGCTTTCAGGGTAACAATGAGCAGTTCTTC CASSFQGNNEQFF
. TRBJ2-1 TRBV4-1 . TGCGCCAGCAGCCAAGCCTCAGGTAGGCGGCTATCATCCTACAATGAGCAGTTCTTC CASSQASGRRLSSYNEQFF